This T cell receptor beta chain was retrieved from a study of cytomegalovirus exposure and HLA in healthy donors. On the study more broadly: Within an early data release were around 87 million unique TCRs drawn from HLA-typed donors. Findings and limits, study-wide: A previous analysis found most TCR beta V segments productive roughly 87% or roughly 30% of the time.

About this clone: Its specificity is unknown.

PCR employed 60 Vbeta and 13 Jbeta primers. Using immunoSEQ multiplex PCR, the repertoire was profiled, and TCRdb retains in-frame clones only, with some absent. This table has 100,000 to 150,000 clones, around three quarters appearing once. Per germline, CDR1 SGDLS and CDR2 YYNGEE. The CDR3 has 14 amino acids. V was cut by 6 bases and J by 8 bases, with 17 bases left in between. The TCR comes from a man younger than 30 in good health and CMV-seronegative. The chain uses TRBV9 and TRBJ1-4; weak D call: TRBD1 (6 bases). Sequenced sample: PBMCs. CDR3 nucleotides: TGTGCCAGCAACCCAACAGGGAGAGAGGAAAAACTGTTTTTT. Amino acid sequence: CASNPTGREEKLFF. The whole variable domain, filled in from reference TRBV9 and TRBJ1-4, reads DSGVTQTPKHLITATGQRVTLRCSPRSGDLSVYWYQQSLDQGLQFLIQYYNGEERAKGNILERFSAQQFPDLHSELNLSSLELGDSALYFCASNPTGREEKLFFGSGTQLSVL.